The next 10 T cell receptor beta chains were all read from a single sample in a study of blood T cell repertoires in COVID-19. Method: immunoSEQ multiplex PCR; TCRdb's copy keeps in-frame clones and lacks some. Found here are 150,000 or so clones, roughly 73% of them singletons; the top ten hold 9%. Sequenced sample: peripheral blood. The receptors were sampled from a woman between 50 and 59 years old with active or convalescent COVID-19.

The chain links TRBV3-1 (or the pseudogene TRBV3-2) to TRBJ2-7, with D unclear. The V gene lost 1 base and the J gene lost 12 bases, with 13 bases spanning the gap. This CDR3 has 12 residues. CDR1 is LGHDT and CDR2 is YNNKEL in the germline V gene (reference sequence). CDR3: CASSQGALSMYF. The CDR3 DNA follows: TGTGCCAGCAGCCAAGGGGCCCTAAGTATGTACTTC.

The chain recombines TRBV28 with TRBJ2-5; 13 bases agree with TRBD2. The CDR3 runs 16 residues. Germline trimming cut 5 bases from V and 7 bases from J; bases unmatched to any gene: 10. Germline values: CDR1 MDHEN, CDR2 SYDVKM. CDR3 sequence: CASSTRTSGSKGTQYF. CDR3 nucleotide sequence: TGTGCCAGCAGTACCCGGACTAGCGGGAGCAAAGGGACCCAGTACTTC.

The chain carries TRBV7-2 and TRBJ1-5; a possible D gene is TRBD1 (5 bases). The CDR3 spans 15 residues. Per germline, CDR1 SGHTA and CDR2 FQGNSA. Trimming left V 3 bases short and J 1 base short, with 10 bases between. The CDR3 protein is CASSFSGQSNQPQHF. The CDR3 DNA sequence: TGTGCCAGCAGCTTTTCCGGACAAAGCAATCAGCCCCAGCATTTT.

As to this clone: Just one base apart from a much larger clone, this may be a read error. V and J are TRBV5-6 and TRBJ2-3; D not resolved. This CDR3 is built from 12 residues. CDR1 and CDR2 from the germline V gene are SGHDT and YYEEEE. V was cut by 1 base and J by 2 bases, with 2 bases left in between. The CDR3 DNA follows: TGTGCCAGCAGCTTGTACACAGATACGCAGTATTTT. This gives the protein CASSLYTDTQYF.

The chain recombines TRBV11-3 with TRBJ2-2; weak D call: TRBD2 (5 bases). This CDR3 is 18 amino acids long. Trimming pared 1 base from V and 3 bases from J, leaving 18 bases between. Germline CDR1 reads SGHNT; CDR2 reads YENEEA. The CDR3 here is CASSLGRGSPGYTGELFF. CDR3 DNA: TGTGCCAGCAGCTTAGGCCGTGGCAGCCCGGGGTACACCGGGGAGCTGTTTTTT.

The rearrangement uses TRBV9 and TRBJ2-1, with D tentatively TRBD1 (6 bases). Germline CDR1 SGDLS, CDR2 YYNGEE. V dropped 4 bases and J dropped 8 bases, with 16 bases sitting between them. This CDR3 contains 14 residues. The DNA of the CDR3 is TGTGCCAGCAGCTCCACTCCACAGGGTCATGAGCAGTTCTTC. It is translated as CASSSTPQGHEQFF.

The chain employs TRBV5-6 and TRBJ2-6; possibly TRBD2 for D (5 bases). The V end was cut by 10 bases, the J end by 0 bases, with 17 bases between. The CDR3 spans 16 residues. CDR1 and CDR2 from the germline V gene are SGHDT and YYEEEE. The CDR3 DNA follows: TGTGCCGGTAAATTATACGGGAACTCTGGGGCCAACGTCCTGACTTTC. Protein product: CAGKLYGNSGANVLTF.

This clone is termed medium-sized. This sequence joins TRBV7-2 and TRBJ2-7; D may be TRBD1 (6 bases). CDR1 is SGHTA and CDR2 is FQGNSA in the germline V gene. Trimming took off 5 bases at V and 5 bases at J, with 13 bases between the two ends. The CDR3 totals 13 residues. The CDR3 DNA follows: TGTGCCAGCAGCCCCGGGACAACCAACGAGCAGTACTTC. Its protein product is CASSPGTTNEQYF.

The chain employs TRBV10-3 and TRBJ1-5; D unresolved. This CDR3 is built from 14 residues. V was pared by 2 bases and J by 6 bases, with 11 bases between. CDR1 is ENHRY and CDR2 is SYGVKD in the germline V gene. Here the CDR3 reads CAISETGIGQPQHF. In nucleotides, the CDR3 is TGTGCCATCAGTGAGACGGGTATAGGTCAGCCCCAGCATTTT.

The chain couples TRBV10-3 to TRBJ2-3; D perhaps matches TRBD2 (5 bases). V shed 3 bases and J shed 6 bases, with 7 bases lying between them. This CDR3 has 12 amino acids. The germline V gene has CDR1 ENHRY and CDR2 SYGVKD. The CDR3 is CAISDRRDTQYF. The CDR3, as DNA: TGTGCCATCAGTGATAGGAGGGATACGCAGTATTTT.